The subject of this entry is one T cell receptor beta chain. This sample stems from a study of T cells after posttransplantation cyclophosphamide. Germline-derived CDR1 and CDR2 are SGHDT and YYEEEE. There are 13 residues in the CDR3. V lost 4 bases and J lost 8, with 15 bases in between. Profiling relied on immunoSEQ multiplex PCR, and the TCRdb table lists in-frame clones only, not all of them. The data show about 7,000 clones, about 90% seen once. Material: CD4+ T cells sorted from blood. The chain has TRBV5-6 and TRBJ1-2, with D maybe TRBD1 (5 bases). This clonotype was sampled from a woman aged 45 to 65 in good health and a related stem cell transplant donor. CDR3 DNA sequence: TGTGCCAGCAGCCGGGACTTACCTGGAGGCTACACCTTC. It codes for CASSRDLPGGYTF.